The 24 T cell receptor beta chains below were found in one sample sequenced in a study of T cell changes during pregnancy in multiple sclerosis. This table comes from immunoSEQ multiplex PCR, and its TCRdb copy is limited to in-frame clones, with some not included. Among about 40,000 clones listed, 80% to 90% were seen once. The specimen comprised peripheral blood, sampled in the first trimester of pregnancy. These TCRs come from a female donor in good health, enrolled as a control in a pregnancy study.

V usage is TRBV7-3 and J usage is TRBJ1-2; 11 bases line up with TRBD1. J gave up 7 bases and V 5 bases, and 3 bases lay outside the gene matches. CDR3 length: 13 residues. Germline CDR1 and CDR2: SGHTA and FQGTGA. CDR3 DNA: TGTGCCAGCAGCGCGGGACAGGGGGGTGGCTACACCTTC. Protein sequence: CASSAGQGGGYTF.

This chain links TRBV28 with TRBJ2-7, with D tentatively TRBD2 (5 bases). CDR1 MDHEN and CDR2 SYDVKM come from the germline V gene. The CDR3 has 15 amino acids. The germline V and J ends were trimmed by 1 base and 6 bases, with 16 bases remaining between them. CDR3 region: CASSLYYRAGSEQYF. CDR3 nucleotide sequence: TGTGCCAGCAGTTTATATTATCGGGCGGGTAGCGAGCAGTACTTC.

This clone has a single count. The V call is TRBV10-3, the J call TRBJ1-5; 7 nucleotides align to TRBD1. The CDR3 length is 15 residues. The V and J ends lost 4 bases and 6 bases, in that order; junction bases with no gene match: 9. Germline V gives CDR1 ENHRY, CDR2 SYGVKD. CDR3 nucleotides: TGTGCCATCAGTGCCCGACAGGGAGGTGGTCAGCCCCAGCATTTT. It encodes CAISARQGGGQPQHF.

The chain employs TRBV14 and TRBJ2-1, with 12 bases matching TRBD2. Trimming removed 1 base from V and 14 bases from J; junction bases left unmatched: 6. The germline gives CDR1 SGHDN, CDR2 FVKESK. This CDR3 has 14 amino acids. This chain's CDR3 is CASSQALAGGRKFF. The CDR3 region has the DNA TGTGCCAGCAGCCAAGCACTAGCGGGAGGCAGGAAGTTCTTC.

The CDR3 region has the DNA TGTGCCAGCGGACTAGCCTACACCGGGGAGCTGTTTTTT. Protein: CASGLAYTGELFF. V usage is TRBV25-1 and J usage is TRBJ2-2; 8 bases are a match to TRBD2. From germline, CDR1 is MGHDK and CDR2 SYGVNS. CDR3 size: 13 residues. V was clipped by 8 bases and J by 3 bases; unmatched bases: 2.

The V and J genes are TRBV6-1 and TRBJ1-1, with D maybe TRBD1 (6 bases). The germline CDR1 and CDR2 sequences are MNHNS and SASEGT. The CDR3 contains 12 residues. With 10 bases removed from V and 7 bases from J, the gap between germline ends came to 16 bases. CDR3 nucleotide sequence: TGTGCCACCCTGCGGGGGCGGGGTGAAGCTTTCTTT. Its translation is CATLRGRGEAFF.

In its sample, this clone was seen a few times. The chain has TRBV6-6 and TRBJ1-3; no clear D. The CDR3 sequence is 15 residues long. V lost 8 bases and J 0 bases, leaving 14 bases between the germline ends. Germline-derived CDR1 and CDR2 are MNHNY and SVGAGI (reference sequence). The CDR3 reads CASVIVSGSGNTIYF. CDR3 nucleotides: TGTGCCAGCGTAATTGTAAGCGGCTCTGGAAACACCATATATTTT.

In this sample, this clone turned up once. Other DNA sequences within the sample encode an identical CDR3. The chain links TRBV7-6 to TRBJ2-3; TRBD2 aligns across 11 bases. Looked up from germline, CDR1 is SGHVS and CDR2 is FNYEAQ. The CDR3 is 16 amino acids. Trimming took 3 bases from V and 2 from J; bases not matched to a gene: 4. CDR3: CASSLVAGGSTDTQYF. CDR3 coding DNA: TGTGCCAGCAGCTTGGTAGCGGGGGGGTCCACAGATACGCAGTATTTT.

This sequence joins TRBV28 and TRBJ2-5, with 8 bases matching TRBD2. The length of the CDR3 is 14 residues. Germline CDR1 is MDHEN and CDR2 is SYDVKM. J lost 5 bases, V lost 6 bases, and 8 bases had no gene match. CDR3 in amino acids: CASRPGLVAETQYF. Written as DNA, the CDR3 is TGTGCCAGCAGACCGGGACTAGTTGCGGAGACCCAGTACTTC.

The rearrangement joins TRBV11-3 to TRBJ2-5; 7 bases align to TRBD1. The V gene's germline CDR1 is SGHNT and CDR2 YENEEA. J gave up 4 bases and V 5 bases, and 4 bases lay outside the gene matches. The CDR3 is made up of 13 amino acids. CDR3 DNA sequence: TGTGCCAGCAGCCCAGGGACAGCAGAGACCCAGTACTTC. Protein sequence: CASSPGTAETQYF.

CDR3 residues: CASSSTRYRTGSTDTQYF. CDR3 nucleotide sequence: TGTGCCAGCAGCTCCACCCGGTACCGGACAGGGTCCACAGATACGCAGTATTTT. This chain uses TRBV2 with TRBJ2-3; 8 bases match TRBD1. The CDR3 has 18 amino acids. The germline gives CDR1 SNHLY, CDR2 FYNNEI. Trimming at V came to 6 bases and at J to 2 bases, leaving 16 bases not matched to a gene. The full variable domain, in which reference TRBV2 and TRBJ2-3 provide the parts outside the CDR3, is EPEVTQTPSHQVTQMGQEVILRCVPISNHLYFYWYRQILGQKVEFLVSFYNNEISEKSEIFDDQFSVERPDGSNFTLKIRSTKLEDSAMYFCASSSTRYRTGSTDTQYFGPGTRLTVL.

The chain uses TRBV4-1 and TRBJ2-3, with 10 bases that match TRBD2. With 0 bases clipped from V and 2 bases from J, the junction kept 5 bases outside the gene matches. This CDR3 is 17 amino acids long. Germline CDR1 MGHRA, CDR2 YSYEKL. CDR3 region: CASSQDALAGVTDTQYF. CDR3 coding DNA: TGCGCCAGCAGCCAAGATGCGCTAGCGGGGGTCACAGATACGCAGTATTTT.

This clone was detected once. This rearrangement joins TRBV28 to TRBJ2-5; 8 nucleotides match TRBD1. The end of the DNA is better explained by TRBJ2-7, so the J call may be wrong. Germline assignment: CDR1 MDHEN and CDR2 SYDVKM. The CDR3 sequence is 15 residues long. The CDR3 region is CASSSGTGFSYEQYF. CDR3 DNA sequence: TGTGCCAGCAGTTCAGGGACAGGCTTCTCCTACGAGCAGTACTTC.

V gene TRBV9 combines with J gene TRBJ2-3; D is possibly TRBD1 (6 bases). There are 15 residues in the CDR3. Deletions cut 4 bases from V and 1 base from J, with 13 bases between. Germline CDR1 and CDR2: SGDLS and YYNGEE. CDR3 in amino acids: CASSPRGFGTDTQYF. The CDR3 DNA reads as TGTGCCAGCAGCCCCAGGGGTTTTGGCACAGATACGCAGTATTTT. The full variable domain, completed using reference TRBV9 and TRBJ2-3, is DSGVTQTPKHLITATGQRVTLRCSPRSGDLSVYWYQQSLDQGLQFLIQYYNGEERAKGNILERFSAQQFPDLHSELNLSSLELGDSALYFCASSPRGFGTDTQYFGPGTRLTVL.

The V and J genes are TRBV5-6 and TRBJ1-2; no clear D. V shed 4 bases and J shed 3 bases, with 13 bases lying between them. Germline loops: CDR1 SGHDT, CDR2 YYEEEE. This CDR3 contains 14 residues. As DNA, the CDR3 is TGTGCCAGCAGCACGGTCAGGCAGTACTATGGCTACACCTTC. Its protein product is CASSTVRQYYGYTF.

For the CDR3, the DNA is TGTGCCAGCAATCCGAGGGTGGGTGAAGCTTTCTTT. It yields the protein CASNPRVGEAFF. The V and J genes are TRBV28 and TRBJ1-1; D is unclear. This CDR3 comprises 12 residues. V lost 7 bases to trimming and J lost 7 bases, with 13 bases between them. The germline V gene has CDR1 MDHEN and CDR2 SYDVKM.

This clone was seen a handful of times. The chain has TRBV15 and TRBJ2-7; 9 nucleotides match TRBD2. CDR3 length equals 19 residues. CDR1 LNHNV and CDR2 YYDKDF come from the germline V gene (reference sequence). The ends lost 2 bases at V and 6 bases at J; junction bases unmatched: 20. The CDR3 coding sequence is TGTGCCACCAGCAGACCTGGGACACCAGCGGGAGGCTATCTTGGCGAGCAGTACTTC. This gives the protein CATSRPGTPAGGYLGEQYF.

This clone was counted only a few times. The chain has TRBV28 and TRBJ1-5, with D hard to call. Germline-derived CDR1 and CDR2 are MDHEN and SYDVKM. This CDR3 has 13 amino acids. V lost 7 bases and J lost 9, with 16 bases in between. The CDR3 nucleotides are TGTGCCAGCACCAGGCCTTCCAGCCCGCCCCAGCATTTT. It encodes CASTRPSSPPQHF.

This chain uses TRBV6-1 with TRBJ2-5, with TRBD2 as a possible D gene (6 bases). The germline V and J ends were trimmed by 6 bases and 1 base, with 12 bases remaining between them. The germline V gene has CDR1 MNHNS and CDR2 SASEGT. CDR3 length equals 14 residues. In DNA, the CDR3 is TGTGCCAGCAGGGAGGGACCGTCCCAAGAGACCCAGTACTTC. This codes for CASREGPSQETQYF.

CDR3 DNA sequence: TGCGCCAGCGATGGGGGCCCGGGGGAGACCCAGTACTTC. It specifies CASDGGPGETQYF. This chain joins TRBV5-1 and TRBJ2-5, with D possibly being TRBD1 (6 bases). Germline CDR1 SGHRS, CDR2 YFSETQ. V was clipped by 7 bases and J by 5 bases, with 15 bases between them. The CDR3 sequence is 13 residues long.

The chain carries TRBV5-6 and TRBJ2-3; 8 nucleotides align to TRBD2. CDR1 and CDR2 from the germline V gene are SGHDT and YYEEEE. This CDR3 has 18 amino acids. The ends lost 2 bases at V and 4 bases at J; junction bases unmatched: 15. CDR3 coding DNA: TGTGCCAGCAGCTTTTACGGGGGCCAGCGGGGGAGGTCAGATACGCAGTATTTT. Translating gives CASSFYGGQRGRSDTQYF. Supplemented by reference TRBV5-6 and TRBJ2-3, the full variable domain reads DAGVTQSPTHLIKTRGQQVTLRCSPKSGHDTVSWYQQALGQGPQFIFQYYEEEERQRGNFPDRFSGHQFPNYSSELNVNALLLGDSALYLCASSFYGGQRGRSDTQYFGPGTRLTVL.

Written as DNA, the CDR3 is TGCGCCAGCAGCCAAGATATGAGCTACGAGCAGTACTTC. It specifies CASSQDMSYEQYF. J is TRBJ2-7 and V is TRBV4-3, with D uncertain. Trimming pared 0 bases from V and 3 bases from J, leaving 6 bases between. The CDR3 sequence is 13 residues long. CDR1 LGHNA and CDR2 YSLEER come from the germline V gene.

The chain links TRBV6-4 to TRBJ2-3; TRBD2 agrees at 14 bases. The germline V gene encodes CDR1 MRHNA and CDR2 SNTAGT. The CDR3 runs 15 residues. Germline trimming cut 6 bases from V and 2 bases from J; bases unmatched to any gene: 1. CDR3 residues: CASRGLAGDTDTQYF. The CDR3 DNA follows: TGTGCCAGCAGGGGACTAGCGGGAGACACAGATACGCAGTATTTT.

The chain uses TRBV7-2 and TRBJ2-6; D is unresolved. V shed 6 bases and J shed 4 bases, with 4 bases lying between them. Germline assignment: CDR1 SGHTA and CDR2 FQGNSA. This CDR3 comprises 12 residues. The CDR3 DNA reads as TGTGCCAGCAGGTCGGGGGCCAACGTCCTGACTTTC. Amino acid sequence: CASRSGANVLTF.